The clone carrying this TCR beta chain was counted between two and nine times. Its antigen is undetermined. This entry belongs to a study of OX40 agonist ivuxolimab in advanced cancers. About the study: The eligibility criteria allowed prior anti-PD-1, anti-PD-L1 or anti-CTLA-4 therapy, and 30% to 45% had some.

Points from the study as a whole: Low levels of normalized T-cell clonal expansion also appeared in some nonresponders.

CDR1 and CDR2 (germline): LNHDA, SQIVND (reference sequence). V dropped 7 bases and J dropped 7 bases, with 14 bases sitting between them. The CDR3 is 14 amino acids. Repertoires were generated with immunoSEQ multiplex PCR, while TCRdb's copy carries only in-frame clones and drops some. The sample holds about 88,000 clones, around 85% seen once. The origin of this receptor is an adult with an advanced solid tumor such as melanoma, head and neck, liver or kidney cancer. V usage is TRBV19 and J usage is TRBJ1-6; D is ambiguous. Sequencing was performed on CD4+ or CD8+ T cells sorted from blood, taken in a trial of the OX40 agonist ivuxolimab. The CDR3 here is CASMPGSQNSPLHF. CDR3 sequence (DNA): TGTGCCAGTATGCCGGGCTCCCAGAATTCACCCCTCCACTTT. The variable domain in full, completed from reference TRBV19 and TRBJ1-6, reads DGGITQSPKYLFRKEGQNVTLSCEQNLNHDAMYWYRQDPGQGLRLIYYSQIVNDFQKGDIAEGYSVSREKKESFPLTVTSAQKNPTAFYLCASMPGSQNSPLHFGNGTRLTVT.